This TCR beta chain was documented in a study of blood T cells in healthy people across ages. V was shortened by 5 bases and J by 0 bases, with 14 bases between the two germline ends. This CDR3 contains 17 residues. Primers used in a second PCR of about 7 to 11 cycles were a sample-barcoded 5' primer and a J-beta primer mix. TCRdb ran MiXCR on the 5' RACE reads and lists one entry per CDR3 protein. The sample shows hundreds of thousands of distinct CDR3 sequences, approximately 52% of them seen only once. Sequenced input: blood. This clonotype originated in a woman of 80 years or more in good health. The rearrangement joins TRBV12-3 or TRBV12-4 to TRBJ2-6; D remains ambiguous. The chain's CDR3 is CASSPAVFSSGANVLTF. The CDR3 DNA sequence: TGTGCCAGCAGTCCAGCAGTATTTTCCTCTGGGGCCAACGTCCTGACTTTC.